This TCR beta chain was identified in a study of radiation and T cells in renal cell carcinoma. Here immunoSEQ multiplex PCR was the method, and the copy in TCRdb shows in-frame clones only, minus some. The sample lists approximately 120,000 clones; roughly 80% were seen once. Time point in this sample: baseline pretreatment blood. Treatment indicated: 15 Gy SBRT to primary tumor, nephrectomy 4 weeks later. After SBRT, blood was collected at 2 and 4 weeks, plus baseline. The tumor was a clear cell renal cell carcinoma. The study, taken as a whole, reports: Baseline intratumoral clonotype presence is unknown without pretreatment biopsies. From baseline, blood top tumor clonotypes peaked at 2 weeks post-radiation.

A note on this clone: As yet, its antigen is unknown.

The sequenced sample was blood, obtained from a patient whose treatment included radiotherapy and nephrectomy. The clonotype originates from an older woman with renal cell carcinoma.

The CDR3 reads CASFGTGGYQGYTF. For the CDR3, the DNA is TGTGCCAGCTTTGGGACAGGGGGTTATCAGGGCTACACCTTC. This sequence joins TRBV27 and TRBJ1-2, with 11 positions matching TRBD1. V lost 8 bases, J lost 8 bases, and 10 bases stayed unmatched. Germline CDR1 reads MNHEY; CDR2 reads SMNVEV (reference sequence). This CDR3 spans 14 amino acids.